The 22 T cell receptor beta chains given below trace back to one sample, sequenced in a study of blood T cell repertoires in COVID-19. The assay was immunoSEQ multiplex PCR, and TCRdb's table has in-frame clones only and misses some. The sample consists of 95,000 or so clones, about four fifths of them appearing once. The sample consisted of peripheral blood. These receptors all stem from a man older than 75 with COVID-19, enrolled during active disease.

The gene calls are TRBV24-1 and TRBJ2-5; TRBD1 matches 7 bases. Trimming at V came to 3 bases and at J to 1 base, leaving 4 bases not matched to a gene. Germline V gene sequence: CDR1 KGHDR, CDR2 SFDVKD. This CDR3 spans 15 amino acids. CDR3 nucleotides: TGTGCCACCAGTGATCCCGGGACAGCCCAAGAGACCCAGTACTTC. It is translated as CATSDPGTAQETQYF.

V and J are TRBV29-1 and TRBJ1-1, with TRBD1 matching over 9 bases. Germline V gene data show CDR1 as SQVTM and CDR2 as ANQGSEA. The CDR3 length is 14 residues. The V and J ends lost 6 bases and 4 bases, in that order; junction bases with no gene match: 9. CDR3 in amino acids: CSVGGGQGLTEAFF. The CDR3 coding sequence is TGCAGCGTGGGAGGCGGACAGGGGCTCACTGAAGCTTTCTTT.

The count of this clone is one. The V gene is TRBV19, the J gene TRBJ1-1; 10 bases are a match to TRBD1. The J segment lost 3 bases and the V segment lost 1 base, leaving 2 bases of the junction unmatched. The germline V gene encodes CDR1 LNHDA and CDR2 SQIVND (reference sequence). This CDR3 has 15 residues. The CDR3: CASSIAGTGDTEAFF. The CDR3 DNA sequence: TGTGCCAGTAGTATAGCCGGGACAGGGGACACTGAAGCTTTCTTT.

The chain is built from TRBV15 and TRBJ2-3; TRBD1 aligns across 7 bases. The CDR3 length is 17 residues. Losses at the gene ends were 3 bases for V and 0 bases for J; bases not matched to a gene: 9. Germline V gives CDR1 LNHNV, CDR2 YYDKDF (reference sequence). In nucleotides, the CDR3 is TGTGCCACCAGCAGGTCGACAGGGATTGGTAGCACAGATACGCAGTATTTT. Protein: CATSRSTGIGSTDTQYF.

CDR3 sequence: CASHRAAGSYEQYF. CDR3 nucleotides: TGTGCCAGTCACCGCGCGGCGGGGAGCTACGAGCAGTACTTC. This chain connects TRBV7-8 to TRBJ2-7; the D gene is possibly TRBD2 (6 bases). CDR1 and CDR2 (germline): SGHVS, FQNEAQ. This CDR3 has 14 amino acids. Trimming removed 9 bases at V and 3 bases at J, with 18 bases between.

DNA of the CDR3: TGTGCCAGCAGTCCCGGCGGGACCTCCTACAATGAGCAGTTCTTC. This encodes CASSPGGTSYNEQFF. The chain employs TRBV28 and TRBJ2-1; D may be TRBD2 (6 bases). Germline CDR1 MDHEN, CDR2 SYDVKM. The CDR3 consists of 15 residues. The ends were cut back, 5 bases at V and 0 bases at J, with 11 bases in the middle. The full variable domain, rest sourced from reference TRBV28 and TRBJ2-1, is DVKVTQSSRYLVKRTGEKVFLECVQDMDHENMFWYRQDPGLGLRLIYFSYDVKMKEKGDIPEGYSVSREKKERFSLILESASTNQTSMYLCASSPGGTSYNEQFFGPGTRLTVL.

CDR3 bases: TGTGCCAGAAGCTTGGAATCCTACCCCAATTCACCCCTCCACTTT. This codes for CARSLESYPNSPLHF. The chain has TRBV5-3 and TRBJ1-6, with D hard to call. TRBV5-3 is an ORF for which the function is uncertain. V lost 0 bases and J 7 bases, leaving 11 bases between the germline ends. The CDR3 runs to 15 residues.

V usage is TRBV6-4 and J usage is TRBJ1-2, with D possibly TRBD1 on 6 matching bases. V was clipped by 6 bases and J by 1 base, with 18 bases between them. CDR1 and CDR2 (germline): MRHNA, SNTAGT. There are 16 residues in the CDR3. The CDR3, as DNA: TGTGCCAGCAGGGGGACTAGGACAGTCATTAACTATGGCTACACCTTC. This codes for CASRGTRTVINYGYTF.

The chain recombines TRBV2 with TRBJ1-1; D is perhaps TRBD1 (5 bases). In germline, CDR1 is SNHLY, CDR2 FYNNEI. The CDR3 has 13 residues. Trimming removed 4 bases at V and 5 bases at J, with 11 bases between. The CDR3 spells CASSVGARTEAFF. Here the CDR3 DNA reads TGTGCCAGCAGTGTAGGGGCGAGGACTGAAGCTTTCTTT. Drawing the rest from reference TRBV2 and TRBJ1-1, the complete variable domain is EPEVTQTPSHQVTQMGQEVILRCVPISNHLYFYWYRQILGQKVEFLVSFYNNEISEKSEIFDDQFSVERPDGSNFTLKIRSTKLEDSAMYFCASSVGARTEAFFGQGTRLTVV.

This sequence joins TRBV7-8 and TRBJ2-7; 8 nucleotides agree with TRBD1. The length of the CDR3 is 12 residues. In germline, CDR1 is SGHVS, CDR2 FQNEAQ. The CDR3: CASSLAGDRLRV. CDR3 sequence (DNA): TGTGCCAGCAGCTTAGCGGGGGACAGGCTGAGGGTC.

This chain connects TRBV11-2 to TRBJ2-7, with D unresolved. This CDR3 spans 12 amino acids. Germline V gives CDR1 SGHAT, CDR2 FQNNGV. V lost 1 base, J lost 11 bases, and 12 bases lay in between. CDR3 loop: CASSLVIGYEYF. CDR3 coding DNA: TGTGCCAGCAGCTTAGTTATCGGGTACGAGTACTTC.

The rearrangement uses TRBV5-6 and TRBJ1-1, with D perhaps matching TRBD1 (6 bases). There are 15 residues in the CDR3. CDR1 is SGHDT, CDR2 YYEEEE, per germline. V gave up 3 bases and J gave up 3 bases, with 15 bases separating them. Written as DNA, the CDR3 is TGTGCCAGCAGCTCCCTTGGGGGGGCTTACACTGAAGCTTTCTTT. Its translation: CASSSLGGAYTEAFF. Looking up the rest from reference TRBV5-6 and TRBJ1-1 gives the full variable domain: DAGVTQSPTHLIKTRGQQVTLRCSPKSGHDTVSWYQQALGQGPQFIFQYYEEEERQRGNFPDRFSGHQFPNYSSELNVNALLLGDSALYLCASSSLGGAYTEAFFGQGTRLTVV.

The rearrangement joins TRBV18 to TRBJ2-1, with D tentatively TRBD2 (6 bases). Looked up from germline, CDR1 is KGHSH and CDR2 is LQKENI. The CDR3 spans 17 residues. Trimming cost V 1 base and J 2 bases, with 15 bases left between them. As DNA, the CDR3 is TGTGCCAGCTCACCACGGCCGCCGACGGGAGCCTACAATGAGCAGTTCTTC. Translating it yields CASSPRPPTGAYNEQFF.

V usage is TRBV7-8 and J usage is TRBJ2-7, with unresolved D. This CDR3 region has 14 residues. The ends were cut back, 1 base at V and 3 bases at J, with 10 bases in the middle. Germline V gene lookup returns CDR1 SGHVS and CDR2 FQNEAQ. CDR3 region: CASSLGRSGYEQYF. The CDR3 DNA reads TGTGCCAGCAGCTTAGGTAGATCGGGCTACGAGCAGTACTTC. The entire variable domain, with the rest obtained from reference TRBV7-8 and TRBJ2-7, is as follows: GAGVSQSPRYKVAKRGQDVALRCDPISGHVSLFWYQQALGQGPEFLTYFQNEAQLDKSGLPSDRFFAERPEGSVSTLKIQRTQQEDSAVYLCASSLGRSGYEQYFGPGTRLTVT.

V usage is TRBV3-1 (or the pseudogene TRBV3-2) and J usage is TRBJ1-2; no reliable D call. Germline V gene data show CDR1 as LGHDT and CDR2 as YNNKEL (reference sequence). This CDR3 is 14 amino acids long. V lost 0 bases to trimming and J lost 0 bases, with 5 bases between them. The CDR3 nucleotides read TGTGCCAGCAGCCAAGATCTAACTAACTATGGCTACACCTTC. This codes for CASSQDLTNYGYTF.

The V gene is TRBV12-3 or TRBV12-4, the J gene TRBJ1-1, with TRBD1 matching over 12 bases. The CDR3 contains 13 residues. J lost 11 bases, V lost 6 bases, and 7 bases had no gene match. This CDR3 reads CASRTGQGARAFF. The CDR3 nucleotides are TGTGCCAGCAGGACGGGACAGGGGGCTCGGGCTTTCTTT.

The J gene is TRBJ2-7, the V gene TRBV19; 8 positions agree with TRBD1. V lost 8 bases, J lost 3 bases, and 9 bases stayed unmatched. Germline V gene data show CDR1 as LNHDA and CDR2 as SQIVND (reference sequence). This CDR3 comprises 14 residues. The CDR3 region has the DNA TGTGCCAGTGCGTGGCGAGACAGGGGCTACGAGCAGTACTTC. Translated: CASAWRDRGYEQYF.

CDR3 DNA: TGTGCCAGCAGCTTAGGAGGGACAGGGGTCTCTGGAAACACCATATATTTT. Encoded protein: CASSLGGTGVSGNTIYF. The chain recombines TRBV7-6 with TRBJ1-3; TRBD1 aligns across 10 bases. The CDR3 length is 17 residues. Looked up from germline, CDR1 is SGHVS and CDR2 is FNYEAQ. The V segment lost 1 base and the J segment 0 bases; nucleotides outside the gene matches: 3.

V gene TRBV4-3 combines with J gene TRBJ1-1; D is possibly TRBD1 (5 bases). V was shortened by 1 base and J by 5 bases, with 11 bases between the two germline ends. The length of the CDR3 is 14 residues. Germline-derived CDR1 and CDR2 are LGHNA and YSLEER. Written as DNA, the CDR3 is TGCGCCAGCAGCCAAGTCGGGGGAGGGACTGAAGCTTTCTTT. Its protein is CASSQVGGGTEAFF.

This chain links TRBV6-1 with TRBJ1-2; D unresolved. The CDR3 loop spans 12 amino acids. The germline CDR1 and CDR2 sequences are MNHNS and SASEGT. V dropped 2 bases and J dropped 4 bases, with 5 bases sitting between them. The CDR3 region has the DNA TGTGCCAGCAGTGAAAATAGCTATGGCTACACCTTC. It encodes CASSENSYGYTF.

The chain is built from TRBV28 and TRBJ1-5; 8 nucleotides match TRBD1. The CDR3 runs to 14 residues. J gave up 3 bases and V 6 bases, and 4 bases lay outside the gene matches. Germline CDR1 reads MDHEN; CDR2 reads SYDVKM. DNA for the CDR3: TGTGCCAGCAGCACGGACAGGGTCAATCAGCCCCAGCATTTT. It is translated as CASSTDRVNQPQHF.

The CDR3 sequence: CASSTAGEGLTEAFF. The CDR3 nucleotides are TGTGCCAGCAGTACCGCAGGGGAGGGCCTTACTGAAGCTTTCTTT. The chain combines TRBV6-2 or TRBV6-3 with TRBJ1-1; a possible D gene is TRBD1 (6 bases). CDR1 and CDR2 (germline): MNHEY, SVGEGT. The CDR3 covers 15 residues. V shed 5 bases and J shed 5 bases, with 18 bases lying between them.